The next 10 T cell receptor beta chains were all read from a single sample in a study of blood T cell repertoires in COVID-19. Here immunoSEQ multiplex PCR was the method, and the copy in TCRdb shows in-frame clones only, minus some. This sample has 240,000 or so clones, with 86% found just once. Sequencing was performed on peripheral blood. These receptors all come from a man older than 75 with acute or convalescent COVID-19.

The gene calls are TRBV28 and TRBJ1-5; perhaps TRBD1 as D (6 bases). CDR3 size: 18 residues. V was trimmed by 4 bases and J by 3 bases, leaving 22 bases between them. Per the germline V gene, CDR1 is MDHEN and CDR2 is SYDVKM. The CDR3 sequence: CASSSTQGLFGDNQPQHF. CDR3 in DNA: TGTGCCAGCAGTTCCACACAGGGTTTGTTCGGAGACAATCAGCCCCAGCATTTT.

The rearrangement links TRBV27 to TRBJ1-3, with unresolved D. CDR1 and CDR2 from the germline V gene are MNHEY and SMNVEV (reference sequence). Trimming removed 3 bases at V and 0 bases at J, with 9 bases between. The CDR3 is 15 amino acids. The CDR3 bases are TGTGCCAGCAGTTTCAGCGGGAGCTCTGGAAACACCATATATTTT. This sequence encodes CASSFSGSSGNTIYF.

CDR3 amino acids: CASSPRQFHEQYF. For the CDR3, the DNA is TGTGCCAGCAGTCCCCGACAGTTCCACGAGCAGTACTTC. The chain combines TRBV12-3 or TRBV12-4 with TRBJ2-7; D might be TRBD1 (5 bases). Trimming removed 5 bases at V and 5 bases at J, with 13 bases between. This CDR3 spans 13 amino acids.

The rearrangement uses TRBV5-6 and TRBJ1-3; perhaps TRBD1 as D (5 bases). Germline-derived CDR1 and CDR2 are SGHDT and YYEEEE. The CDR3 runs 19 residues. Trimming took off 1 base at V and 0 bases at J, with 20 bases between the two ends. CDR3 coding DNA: TGTGCCAGCAGCTTGACCGTTGGTGAGGGACTAGCCTCTGGAAACACCATATATTTT. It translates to CASSLTVGEGLASGNTIYF.

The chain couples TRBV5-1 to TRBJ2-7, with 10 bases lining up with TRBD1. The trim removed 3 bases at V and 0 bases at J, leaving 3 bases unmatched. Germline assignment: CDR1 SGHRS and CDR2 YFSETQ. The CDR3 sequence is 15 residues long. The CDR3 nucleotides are TGCGCCAGCAGCTCAGGACAGGGGGGCTCCTACGAGCAGTACTTC. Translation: CASSSGQGGSYEQYF.

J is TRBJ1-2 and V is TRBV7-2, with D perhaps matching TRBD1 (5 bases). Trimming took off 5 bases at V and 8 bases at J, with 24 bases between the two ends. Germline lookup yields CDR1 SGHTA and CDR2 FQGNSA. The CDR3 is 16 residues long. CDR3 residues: CASSPRWGRSPSGYTF. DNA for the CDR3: TGTGCCAGCAGCCCAAGGTGGGGCAGGAGTCCCAGCGGCTACACCTTC.

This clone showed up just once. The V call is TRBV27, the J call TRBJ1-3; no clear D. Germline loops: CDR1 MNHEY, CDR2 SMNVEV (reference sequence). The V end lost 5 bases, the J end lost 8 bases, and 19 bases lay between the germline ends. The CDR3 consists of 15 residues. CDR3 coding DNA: TGTGCCAGCAGTGCCCGCGCAGGAATGTTAGACACCATATATTTT. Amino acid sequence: CASSARAGMLDTIYF.

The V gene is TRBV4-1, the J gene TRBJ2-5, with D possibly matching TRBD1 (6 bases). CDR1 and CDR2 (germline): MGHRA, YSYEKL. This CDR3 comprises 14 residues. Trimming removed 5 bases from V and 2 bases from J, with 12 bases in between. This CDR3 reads CASSFGTIQETQYF. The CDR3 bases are TGCGCCAGCAGCTTCGGGACAATACAAGAGACCCAGTACTTC.

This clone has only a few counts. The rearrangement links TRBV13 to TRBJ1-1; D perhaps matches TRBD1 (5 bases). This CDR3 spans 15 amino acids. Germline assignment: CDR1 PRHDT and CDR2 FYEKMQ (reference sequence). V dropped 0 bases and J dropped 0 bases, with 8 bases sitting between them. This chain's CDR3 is CASSLGGLLNTEAFF. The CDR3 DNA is TGTGCCAGCAGCTTAGGGGGACTCCTGAACACTGAAGCTTTCTTT.

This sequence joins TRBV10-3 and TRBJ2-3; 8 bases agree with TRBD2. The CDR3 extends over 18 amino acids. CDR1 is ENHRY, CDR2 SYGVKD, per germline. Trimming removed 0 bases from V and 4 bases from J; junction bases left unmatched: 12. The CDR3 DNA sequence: TGTGCCATCAGTGAGTCGACGGGACTAGGCACATCATCAGATACGCAGTATTTT. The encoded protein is CAISESTGLGTSSDTQYF.